The 6 T cell receptor beta chains below come from one sample, sequenced in a study of technical replicates of blood from several donors. The table came from immunoSEQ multiplex PCR; TCRdb's copy has only in-frame clones and leaves some out. The sample lists about 82,000 clones, approximately 96% occurring once. The sequenced sample was T cells isolated from PBMCs. The receptors shown here come from a human donor in good health.

The chain employs TRBV27 and TRBJ2-6, with 9 bases matching TRBD1. The CDR3 is made up of 15 amino acids. Trimming removed 7 bases from V and 4 bases from J; junction bases left unmatched: 5. Germline-derived CDR1 and CDR2 are MNHEY and SMNVEV (reference sequence). CDR3 coding DNA: TGTGCCAGCAAAAACAGGGGGCACGGGGCCAACGTCCTGACTTTC. Its protein product is CASKNRGHGANVLTF.

V gene TRBV15 combines with J gene TRBJ1-1; D unclear. The V gene lost 0 bases and the J gene lost 0 bases, with 8 bases spanning the gap. In germline, CDR1 is LNHNV, CDR2 YYDKDF (reference sequence). CDR3 length: 15 amino acids. The CDR3 DNA reads as TGTGCCACCAGCAGAGATGGCAACGTGAACACTGAAGCTTTCTTT. This gives the protein CATSRDGNVNTEAFF.

V is TRBV2 and J is TRBJ2-3, with 7 bases fitting TRBD1. V was clipped by 10 bases and J by 6 bases; unmatched bases: 4. The CDR3 totals 11 residues. CDR1 is SNHLY and CDR2 is FYNNEI in the germline V gene. CDR3 sequence reads: CAIDRDDTQYF. The CDR3 DNA follows: TGTGCCATTGACAGGGATGATACGCAGTATTTT. The whole variable domain, remainder taken from reference TRBV2 and TRBJ2-3, is EPEVTQTPSHQVTQMGQEVILRCVPISNHLYFYWYRQILGQKVEFLVSFYNNEISEKSEIFDDQFSVERPDGSNFTLKIRSTKLEDSAMYFCAIDRDDTQYFGPGTRLTVL.

The genes are TRBV15 and TRBJ2-1; possible D gene TRBD2, 5 bases. V lost 8 bases and J 5 bases, leaving 16 bases between the germline ends. Germline CDR1 is LNHNV and CDR2 is YYDKDF (reference sequence). The CDR3 is 14 amino acids. This chain's CDR3 is CATQLGIDHNEQFF. The CDR3 nucleotides read TGTGCCACCCAACTAGGAATCGATCACAATGAGCAGTTCTTC. Drawing the rest from reference TRBV15 and TRBJ2-1, the complete variable domain is DAMVIQNPRYQVTQFGKPVTLSCSQTLNHNVMYWYQQKSSQAPKLLFHYYDKDFNNEADTPDNFQSRRPNTSFCFLDIRSPGLGDTAMYLCATQLGIDHNEQFFGPGTRLTVL.

V and J are TRBV9 and TRBJ2-7; D is possibly TRBD1 (7 bases). Germline values: CDR1 SGDLS, CDR2 YYNGEE. The CDR3 runs 15 residues. V was clipped by 6 bases and J by 9 bases, with 25 bases between them. CDR3 region: CASTPGGTADVGQYF. CDR3 sequence (DNA): TGTGCCAGCACCCCAGGAGGGACAGCGGACGTCGGGCAGTACTTC. The full variable domain, rest sourced from reference TRBV9 and TRBJ2-7, is DSGVTQTPKHLITATGQRVTLRCSPRSGDLSVYWYQQSLDQGLQFLIQYYNGEERAKGNILERFSAQQFPDLHSELNLSSLELGDSALYFCASTPGGTADVGQYFGPGTRLTVT.

The chain joins TRBV4-2 to TRBJ1-1; 7 bases map to TRBD1. Germline assignment: CDR1 LGHNA and CDR2 YNFKEQ. This CDR3 has 14 residues. After removal of 1 base from V and 7 bases from J, the junction contained 6 bases not matched to a gene. This CDR3 is CASSQASGGSEAFF. As DNA, the CDR3 is TGTGCCAGCAGCCAAGCATCAGGGGGTAGTGAAGCTTTCTTT.